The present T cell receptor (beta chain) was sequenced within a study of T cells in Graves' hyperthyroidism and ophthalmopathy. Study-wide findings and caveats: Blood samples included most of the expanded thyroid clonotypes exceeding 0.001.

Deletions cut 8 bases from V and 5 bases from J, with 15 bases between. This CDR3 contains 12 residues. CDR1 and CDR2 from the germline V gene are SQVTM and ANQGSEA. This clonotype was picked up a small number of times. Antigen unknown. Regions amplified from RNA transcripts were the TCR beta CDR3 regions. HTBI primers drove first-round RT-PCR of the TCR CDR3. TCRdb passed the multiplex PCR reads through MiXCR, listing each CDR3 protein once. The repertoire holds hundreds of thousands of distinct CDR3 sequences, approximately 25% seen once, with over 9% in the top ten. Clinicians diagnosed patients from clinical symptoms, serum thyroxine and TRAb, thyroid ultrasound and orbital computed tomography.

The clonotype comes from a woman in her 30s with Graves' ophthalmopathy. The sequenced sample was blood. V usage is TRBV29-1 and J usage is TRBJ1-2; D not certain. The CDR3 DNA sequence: TGCAGCTCCCTGGGCTCAGAGTATGGCTACACCTTC. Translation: CSSLGSEYGYTF.